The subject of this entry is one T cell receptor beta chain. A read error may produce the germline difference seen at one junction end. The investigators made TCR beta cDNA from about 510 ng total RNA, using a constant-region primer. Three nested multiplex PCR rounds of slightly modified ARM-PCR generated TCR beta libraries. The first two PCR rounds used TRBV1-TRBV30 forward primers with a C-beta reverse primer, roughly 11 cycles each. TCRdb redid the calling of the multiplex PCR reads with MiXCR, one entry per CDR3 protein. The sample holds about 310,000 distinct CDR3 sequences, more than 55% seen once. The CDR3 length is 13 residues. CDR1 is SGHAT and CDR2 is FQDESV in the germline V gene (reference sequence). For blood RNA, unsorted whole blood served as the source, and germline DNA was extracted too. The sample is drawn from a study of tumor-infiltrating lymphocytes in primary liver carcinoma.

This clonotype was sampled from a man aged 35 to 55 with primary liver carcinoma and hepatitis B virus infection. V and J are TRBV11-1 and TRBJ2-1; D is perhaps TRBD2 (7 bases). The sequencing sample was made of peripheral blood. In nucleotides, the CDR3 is TGTGCCGGCAGGGGAGGGGGGCTAGCTAGACAGTTCTTC. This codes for CAGRGGGLARQFF.